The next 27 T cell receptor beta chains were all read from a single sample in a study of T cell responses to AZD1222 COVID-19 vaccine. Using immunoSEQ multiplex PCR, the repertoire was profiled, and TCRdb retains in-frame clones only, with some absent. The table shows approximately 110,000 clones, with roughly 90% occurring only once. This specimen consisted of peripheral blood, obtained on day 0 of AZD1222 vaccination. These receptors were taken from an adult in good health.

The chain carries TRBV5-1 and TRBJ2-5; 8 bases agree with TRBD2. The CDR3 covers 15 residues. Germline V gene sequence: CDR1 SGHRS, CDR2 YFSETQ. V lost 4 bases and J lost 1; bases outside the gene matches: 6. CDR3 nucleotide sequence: TGCGCCAGCAGCCGAAACGGACTAGCCCAAGAGACCCAGTACTTC. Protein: CASSRNGLAQETQYF.

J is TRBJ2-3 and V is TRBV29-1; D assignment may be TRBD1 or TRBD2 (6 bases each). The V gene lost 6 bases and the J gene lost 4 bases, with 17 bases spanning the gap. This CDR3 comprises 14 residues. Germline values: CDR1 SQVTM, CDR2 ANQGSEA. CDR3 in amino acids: CSVKPGARADTQYF. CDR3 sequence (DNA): TGCAGCGTCAAGCCGGGGGCACGCGCAGATACGCAGTATTTT.

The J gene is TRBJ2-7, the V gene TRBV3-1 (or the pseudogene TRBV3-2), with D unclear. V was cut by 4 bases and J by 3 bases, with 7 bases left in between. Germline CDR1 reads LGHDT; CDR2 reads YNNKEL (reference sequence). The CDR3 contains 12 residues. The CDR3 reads CASSPSFYEQYF. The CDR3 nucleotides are TGTGCCAGCAGCCCAAGCTTCTACGAGCAGTACTTC.

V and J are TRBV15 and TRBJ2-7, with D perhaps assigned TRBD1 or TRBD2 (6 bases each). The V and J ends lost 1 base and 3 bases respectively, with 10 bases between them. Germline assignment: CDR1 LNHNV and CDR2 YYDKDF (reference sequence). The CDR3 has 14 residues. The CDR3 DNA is TGTGCCACCAGCAGAGGCGAGGGGGGCTACGAGCAGTACTTC. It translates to CATSRGEGGYEQYF.

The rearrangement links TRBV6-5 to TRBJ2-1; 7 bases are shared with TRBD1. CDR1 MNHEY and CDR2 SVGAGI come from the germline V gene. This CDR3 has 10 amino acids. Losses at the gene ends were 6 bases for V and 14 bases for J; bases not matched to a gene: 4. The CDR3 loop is CASRQGFEFF. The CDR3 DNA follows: TGTGCCAGCAGACAGGGGTTCGAGTTCTTC.

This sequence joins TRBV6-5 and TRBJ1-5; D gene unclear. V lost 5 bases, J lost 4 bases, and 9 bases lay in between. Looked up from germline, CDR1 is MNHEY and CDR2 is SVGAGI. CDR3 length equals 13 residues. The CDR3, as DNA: TGTGCCAGCAGTCCGTGGGTAAATCAGCCCCAGCATTTT. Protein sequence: CASSPWVNQPQHF.

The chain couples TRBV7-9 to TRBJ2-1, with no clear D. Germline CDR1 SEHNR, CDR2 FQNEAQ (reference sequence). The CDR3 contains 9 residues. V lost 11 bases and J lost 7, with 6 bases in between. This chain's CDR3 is CAVGNEQFF. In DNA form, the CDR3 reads TGTGCCGTGGGGAATGAGCAGTTCTTC.

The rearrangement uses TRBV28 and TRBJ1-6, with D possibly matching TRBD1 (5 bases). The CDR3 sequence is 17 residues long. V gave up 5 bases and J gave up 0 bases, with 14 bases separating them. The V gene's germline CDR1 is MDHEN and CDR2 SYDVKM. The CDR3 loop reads CASSGGRPFSYNSPLHF. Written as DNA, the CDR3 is TGTGCCAGCAGTGGGGGACGACCCTTCTCCTATAATTCACCCCTCCACTTT.

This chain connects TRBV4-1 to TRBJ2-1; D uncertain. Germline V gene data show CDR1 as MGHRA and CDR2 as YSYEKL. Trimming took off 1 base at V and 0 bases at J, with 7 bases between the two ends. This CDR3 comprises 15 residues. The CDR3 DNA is TGCGCCAGCAGCCAAGGGGATAGCTCCTACAATGAGCAGTTCTTC. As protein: CASSQGDSSYNEQFF.

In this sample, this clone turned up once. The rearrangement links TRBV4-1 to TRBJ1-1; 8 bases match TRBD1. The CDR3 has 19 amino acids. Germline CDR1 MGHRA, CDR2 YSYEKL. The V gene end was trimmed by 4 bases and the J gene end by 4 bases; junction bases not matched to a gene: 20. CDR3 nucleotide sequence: TGCGCCAGCAGCCCACCACCGGACCCAGGGGGCTGGAGCGGCACTGAAGCTTTCTTT. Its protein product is CASSPPPDPGGWSGTEAFF.

CDR3 nucleotides: TGTGCCAGCAGCTTAGTGGTCAGGGCTGACTATGGCTACACCTTC. Amino acid sequence: CASSLVVRADYGYTF. The V call is TRBV7-9, the J call TRBJ1-2, with D possibly matching TRBD1 (5 bases). CDR1 and CDR2 from the germline V gene are SEHNR and FQNEAQ (reference sequence). This CDR3 has 15 amino acids. The ends were cut back, 1 base at V and 3 bases at J, with 12 bases in the middle.

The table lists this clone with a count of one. The chain's CDR3 is CASSSGWSGTEAFF. The CDR3 DNA sequence: TGTGCCAGCAGCTCAGGCTGGTCTGGGACTGAAGCTTTCTTT. V usage is TRBV7-8 and J usage is TRBJ1-1, with D uncertain. Between the trimmed V and J ends, which lost 4 bases and 5 bases, there was a span of 14 bases. Germline assignment: CDR1 SGHVS and CDR2 FQNEAQ. The CDR3 consists of 14 residues.

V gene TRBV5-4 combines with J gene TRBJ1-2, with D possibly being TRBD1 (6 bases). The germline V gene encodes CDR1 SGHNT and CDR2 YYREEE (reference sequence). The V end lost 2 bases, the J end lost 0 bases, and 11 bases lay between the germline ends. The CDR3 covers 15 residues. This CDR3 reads CASSFRDTPNYGYTF. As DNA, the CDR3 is TGTGCCAGCAGCTTTAGGGACACCCCTAACTATGGCTACACCTTC.

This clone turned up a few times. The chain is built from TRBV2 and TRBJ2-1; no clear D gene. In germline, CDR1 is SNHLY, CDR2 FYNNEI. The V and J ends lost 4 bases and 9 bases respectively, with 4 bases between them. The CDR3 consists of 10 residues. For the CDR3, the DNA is TGTGCCAGCAGTGTTGTTGAGCAGTTCTTC. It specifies CASSVVEQFF.

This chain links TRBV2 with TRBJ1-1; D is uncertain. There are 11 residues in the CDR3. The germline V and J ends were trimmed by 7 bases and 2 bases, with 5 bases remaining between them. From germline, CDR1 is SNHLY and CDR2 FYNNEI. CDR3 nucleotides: TGTGCCAGCAACTATAACACTGAAGCTTTCTTT. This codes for CASNYNTEAFF.

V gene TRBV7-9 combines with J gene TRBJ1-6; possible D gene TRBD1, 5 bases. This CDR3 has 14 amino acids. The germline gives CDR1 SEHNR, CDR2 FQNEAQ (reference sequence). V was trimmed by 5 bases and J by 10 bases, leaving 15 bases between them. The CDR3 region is CASSPIGVGSPLHF. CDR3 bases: TGTGCCAGCAGCCCAATAGGGGTGGGATCACCCCTCCACTTT.

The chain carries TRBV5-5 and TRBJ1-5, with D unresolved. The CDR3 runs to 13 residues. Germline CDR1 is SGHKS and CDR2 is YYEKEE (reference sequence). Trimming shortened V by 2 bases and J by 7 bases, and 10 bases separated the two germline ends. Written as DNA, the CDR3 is TGTGCCAGCAGCTTCTCAGCGCTCCAGCCCCAGCATTTT. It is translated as CASSFSALQPQHF.

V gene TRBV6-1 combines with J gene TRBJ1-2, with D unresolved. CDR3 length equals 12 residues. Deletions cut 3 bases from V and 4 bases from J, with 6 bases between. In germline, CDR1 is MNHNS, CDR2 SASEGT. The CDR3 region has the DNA TGTGCCAGCAGTGATGCCGGCTATGGCTACACCTTC. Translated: CASSDAGYGYTF.

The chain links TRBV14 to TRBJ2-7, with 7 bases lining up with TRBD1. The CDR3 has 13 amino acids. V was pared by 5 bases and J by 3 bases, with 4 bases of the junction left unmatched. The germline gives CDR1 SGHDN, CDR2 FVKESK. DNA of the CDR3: TGTGCCAGCAGCAGTGGACAGGACTACGAGCAGTACTTC. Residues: CASSSGQDYEQYF.

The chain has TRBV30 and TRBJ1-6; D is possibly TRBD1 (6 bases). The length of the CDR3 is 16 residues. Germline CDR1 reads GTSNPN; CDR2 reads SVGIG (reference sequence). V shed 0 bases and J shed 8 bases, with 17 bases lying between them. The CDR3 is CAWSVVRQGLDSPLHF. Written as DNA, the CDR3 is TGTGCCTGGAGTGTTGTTAGGCAGGGGTTGGATTCACCCCTCCACTTT. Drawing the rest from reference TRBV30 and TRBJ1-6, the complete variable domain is SQTIHQWPATLVQPVGSPLSLECTVEGTSNPNLYWYRQAAGRGLQLLFYSVGIGQISSEVPQNLSASRPQDRQFILSSKKLLLSDSGFYLCAWSVVRQGLDSPLHFGNGTRLTVT.

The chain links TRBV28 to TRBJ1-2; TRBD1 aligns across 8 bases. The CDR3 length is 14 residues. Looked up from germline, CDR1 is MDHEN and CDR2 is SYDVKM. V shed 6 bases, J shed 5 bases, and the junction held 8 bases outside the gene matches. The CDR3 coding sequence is TGTGCCAGCAGCCCCGGACAGGGAAGGTATGGCTACACCTTC. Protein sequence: CASSPGQGRYGYTF.

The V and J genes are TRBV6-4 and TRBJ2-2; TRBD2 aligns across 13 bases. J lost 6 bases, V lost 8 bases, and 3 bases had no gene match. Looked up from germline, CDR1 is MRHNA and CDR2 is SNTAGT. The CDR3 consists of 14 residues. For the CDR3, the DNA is TGTGCCAGCTCTGGACTAGCGGGAGCCGGGGAGCTGTTTTTT. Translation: CASSGLAGAGELFF.

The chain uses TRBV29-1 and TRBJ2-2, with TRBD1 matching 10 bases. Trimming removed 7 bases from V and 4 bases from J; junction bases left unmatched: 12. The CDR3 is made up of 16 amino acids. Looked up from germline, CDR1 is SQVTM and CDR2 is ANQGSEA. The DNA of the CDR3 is TGCAGCGGCCAAATCCCGGGACAGGGGCGCACCGGGGAGCTGTTTTTT. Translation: CSGQIPGQGRTGELFF.

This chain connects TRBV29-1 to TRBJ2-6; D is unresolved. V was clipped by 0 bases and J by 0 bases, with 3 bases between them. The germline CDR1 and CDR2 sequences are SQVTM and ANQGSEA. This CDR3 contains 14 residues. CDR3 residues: CSVEESSGANVLTF. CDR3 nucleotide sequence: TGCAGCGTTGAAGAGAGCTCTGGGGCCAACGTCCTGACTTTC.

DNA for the CDR3: TGTGCCAGTAGTCGAAAGACTAGTCAGCCCCAGCATTTT. Translating it yields CASSRKTSQPQHF. The rearrangement joins TRBV19 to TRBJ1-5; the D is unclear. The germline CDR1 and CDR2 sequences are LNHDA and SQIVND (reference sequence). V was shortened by 5 bases and J by 6 bases, with 11 bases between the two germline ends. This CDR3 comprises 13 residues.

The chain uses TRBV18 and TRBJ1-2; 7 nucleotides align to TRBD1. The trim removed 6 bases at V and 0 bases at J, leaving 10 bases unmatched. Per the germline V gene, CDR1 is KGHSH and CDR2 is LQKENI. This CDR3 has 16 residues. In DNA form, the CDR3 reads TGTGCCAGCTCGCCCGGATTAGGGGGCTCTAACTATGGCTACACCTTC. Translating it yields CASSPGLGGSNYGYTF.

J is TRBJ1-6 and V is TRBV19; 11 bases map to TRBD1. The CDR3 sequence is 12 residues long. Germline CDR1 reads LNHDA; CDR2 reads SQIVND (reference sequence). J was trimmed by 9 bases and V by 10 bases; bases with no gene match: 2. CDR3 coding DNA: TGTGCCACTGGGACAGGGGGTTCACCCCTCCACTTT. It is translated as CATGTGGSPLHF.